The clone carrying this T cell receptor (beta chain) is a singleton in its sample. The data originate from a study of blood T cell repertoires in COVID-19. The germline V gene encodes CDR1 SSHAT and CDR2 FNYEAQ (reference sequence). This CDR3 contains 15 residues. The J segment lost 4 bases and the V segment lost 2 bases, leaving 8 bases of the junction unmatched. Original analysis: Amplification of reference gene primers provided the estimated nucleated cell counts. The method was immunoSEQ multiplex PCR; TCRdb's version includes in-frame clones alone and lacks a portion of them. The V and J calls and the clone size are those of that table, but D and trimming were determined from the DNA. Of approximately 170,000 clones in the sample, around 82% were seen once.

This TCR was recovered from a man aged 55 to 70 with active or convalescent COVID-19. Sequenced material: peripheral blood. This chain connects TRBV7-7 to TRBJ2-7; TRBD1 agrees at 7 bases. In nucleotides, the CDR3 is TGTGCCAGCAGCTTACTCCGGACAGGACAGTACGAGCAGTACTTC. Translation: CASSLLRTGQYEQYF.